Listed here are 27 T cell receptor beta chains from one sample, sequenced in a study of shared clonotypes between healthy human individuals. Profiling relied on immunoSEQ multiplex PCR, and the TCRdb table lists in-frame clones only, not all of them. The sample yields roughly 2.2 million clones, about nine tenths seen once. The sequenced material came from naive CD4+ T cells from PBMCs. Subset given: CD45RA+ positively selected. Receptor source: a man younger than 35 in good health. Some clones in this sample may be carry-over from other donors' samples.

This sequence joins TRBV6-1 and TRBJ1-1; TRBD1 matches 7 bases. The CDR3 loop spans 14 amino acids. Germline V gene lookup returns CDR1 MNHNS and CDR2 SASEGT. Unmatched junction bases numbered 1, after V lost 0 bases and J lost 3 bases. DNA of the CDR3: TGTGCCAGCAGTGAAGCTCAGGGGGACACTGAAGCTTTCTTT. Amino acids: CASSEAQGDTEAFF.

The chain recombines TRBV19 with TRBJ2-7, with TRBD1 identical over 9 bases. The CDR3 spans 15 residues. The junction had 7 bases not matched to a gene; V was cut back by 6 bases and J by 1 base. Per the germline V gene, CDR1 is LNHDA and CDR2 is SQIVND (reference sequence). The DNA for the CDR3 is TGTGCCAGTAGCCAACTCGGGACAGGGTCCTACGAGCAGTACTTC. Protein sequence: CASSQLGTGSYEQYF.

This rearrangement joins TRBV6-4 to TRBJ2-5, with D possibly matching TRBD2 (6 bases). The V end lost 2 bases, the J end lost 7 bases, and 14 bases lay between the germline ends. Germline V CDR1 and CDR2: MRHNA, SNTAGT. The CDR3 has 14 residues. The CDR3 bases are TGTGCCAGCAGTGACCGGGGAGGTCCGTCGACCCAGTACTTC. Residues: CASSDRGGPSTQYF.

Turning to this clone: This sample also contains other DNA sequences that code for the same CDR3. The chain joins TRBV5-1 to TRBJ1-5, with a possible D match to TRBD1 (5 bases). Trimming pared 0 bases from V and 7 bases from J, leaving 8 bases between. The germline gives CDR1 SGHRS, CDR2 YFSETQ. There are 13 residues in the CDR3. The CDR3 nucleotides read TGCGCCAGCAGCTTGGCCGGGGGACAGCCCCAGCATTTT. Its translation is CASSLAGGQPQHF.

This clone showed up just once. The chain carries TRBV6-5 and TRBJ2-7; TRBD1 agrees at 7 bases. Trimming cost V 6 bases and J 2 bases; bases outside gene matches: 7. CDR3 length: 14 residues. Germline assignment: CDR1 MNHEY and CDR2 SVGAGI. The CDR3 is CASSDRDSPYEQYF. Here the CDR3 DNA reads TGTGCCAGCAGCGACCGGGACAGCCCCTACGAGCAGTACTTC.

This chain uses TRBV7-9 with TRBJ1-1; D not certain. V gave up 2 bases and J gave up 2 bases, with 9 bases separating them. Germline-derived CDR1 and CDR2 are SEHNR and FQNEAQ (reference sequence). The length of the CDR3 is 14 residues. DNA for the CDR3: TGTGCCAGCAGCTTATCGGGGAAAAACACTGAAGCTTTCTTT. Protein sequence: CASSLSGKNTEAFF. Full variable domain (outside the CDR3, taken from reference TRBV7-9 and TRBJ1-1): DTGVSQNPRHKITKRGQNVTFRCDPISEHNRLYWYRQTLGQGPEFLTYFQNEAQLEKSRLLSDRFSAERPKGSFSTLEIQRTEQGDSAMYLCASSLSGKNTEAFFGQGTRLTVV.

The J gene is TRBJ1-2, the V gene TRBV28, with D hard to call. Per germline, CDR1 MDHEN and CDR2 SYDVKM. This CDR3 is built from 17 residues. Trimming took 4 bases from V and 5 from J, leaving 23 bases between them. Here the CDR3 DNA reads TGTGCCAGCAGTTCCCCTGGTTTGGAAGAGGGCAATTATGGCTACACCTTC. Translated: CASSSPGLEEGNYGYTF.

The chain combines TRBV10-3 with TRBJ1-1; perhaps TRBD1 as D (6 bases). The CDR3 extends over 17 amino acids. V was cut by 2 bases and J by 0 bases, with 16 bases left in between. Per germline, CDR1 ENHRY and CDR2 SYGVKD. The CDR3 DNA is TGTGCCATCAGTGAGGACAGGTTGATATCGTTGAACACTGAAGCTTTCTTT. It encodes CAISEDRLISLNTEAFF.

This chain links TRBV20-1 with TRBJ1-2; the D is unclear. CDR1 is DFQATT, CDR2 SNEGSKA, per germline (reference sequence). Trimming removed 1 base from V and 10 bases from J, with 10 bases in between. This CDR3 is 11 amino acids long. The chain's CDR3 is CSARVAKTYTF. The CDR3 DNA reads as TGCAGTGCTAGAGTTGCGAAGACCTACACCTTC.

The V gene is TRBV10-3, the J gene TRBJ2-7; weak D call: TRBD2 (5 bases). V was clipped by 2 bases and J by 6 bases, with 8 bases between them. The germline gives CDR1 ENHRY, CDR2 SYGVKD. This CDR3 comprises 12 residues. The CDR3 nucleotides are TGTGCCATCAGTGAGGACCGGGGCGAGCAGTACTTC. Amino acids: CAISEDRGEQYF.

This chain links TRBV6-6 with TRBJ1-3; D might be TRBD1 (6 bases). V dropped 6 bases and J dropped 0 bases, with 12 bases sitting between them. The CDR3 consists of 15 residues. Germline loops: CDR1 MNHNY, CDR2 SVGAGI (reference sequence). CDR3 protein: CASRDRRISGNTIYF. CDR3 bases: TGTGCCAGCAGGGACAGACGGATCTCTGGAAACACCATATATTTT.

This chain uses TRBV4-2 with TRBJ2-2; the D gene could be TRBD1 or TRBD2 (6 bases each). The CDR3 consists of 20 residues. Germline-derived CDR1 and CDR2 are LGHNA and YNFKEQ. Trimming left V 4 bases short and J 1 base short, with 25 bases between. CDR3 DNA: TGTGCCAGCAGCCCGTCGGTGCGGGACAACGCCGAGTGGAACACCGGGGAGCTGTTTTTT. Amino acids: CASSPSVRDNAEWNTGELFF.

Concerning this clone itself: Other DNA sequences of this sample code for an identical CDR3. The chain has TRBV11-2 and TRBJ2-2; D not resolved. Germline V gene lookup returns CDR1 SGHAT and CDR2 FQNNGV. The CDR3 length is 11 residues. V lost 3 bases and J lost 6, with 2 bases in between. The chain's CDR3 is CASSLAGELFF. The CDR3 DNA reads as TGTGCCAGCAGCTTGGCCGGGGAGCTGTTTTTT.

The chain employs TRBV27 and TRBJ2-6; the D call may be TRBD1 or TRBD2 (5 bases each). The germline V gene has CDR1 MNHEY and CDR2 SMNVEV (reference sequence). This CDR3 is built from 13 residues. Trimming cost V 6 bases and J 11 bases, with 14 bases left between them. The CDR3 protein is CASRARDVDVLTF. The DNA for the CDR3 is TGTGCCAGCAGGGCACGGGACGTCGACGTCCTGACTTTC.

The chain is built from TRBV30 and TRBJ2-5; 9 bases are shared with TRBD1. Germline CDR1 and CDR2: GTSNPN and SVGIG (reference sequence). J lost 0 bases, V lost 1 base, and 3 bases had no gene match. The CDR3 totals 15 residues. CDR3 region: CAWSADRGYQETQYF. CDR3 nucleotide sequence: TGTGCCTGGAGTGCTGACAGGGGGTACCAAGAGACCCAGTACTTC.

This chain connects TRBV5-1 to TRBJ2-3; weak D call: TRBD2 (5 bases). The CDR3 extends over 16 amino acids. Per the germline V gene, CDR1 is SGHRS and CDR2 is YFSETQ. V was pared by 0 bases and J by 1 base, with 12 bases between. CDR3 nucleotides: TGCGCCAGCAGCTTGGGAGGCGGGCCTCGCACAGATACGCAGTATTTT. Protein sequence: CASSLGGGPRTDTQYF. Full variable domain (missing parts from reference TRBV5-1 and TRBJ2-3): KAGVTQTPRYLIKTRGQQVTLSCSPISGHRSVSWYQQTPGQGLQFLFEYFSETQRNKGNFPGRFSGRQFSNSRSEMNVSTLELGDSALYLCASSLGGGPRTDTQYFGPGTRLTVL.

The chain links TRBV28 to TRBJ2-7; D not certain. The germline V and J ends were trimmed by 7 bases and 0 bases, with 19 bases remaining between them. CDR1 is MDHEN, CDR2 SYDVKM, per germline. The CDR3 is 16 residues long. CDR3 DNA sequence: TGTGCCAGCACCCTGTCTGCCGGGCTCAGCTCCTACGAGCAGTACTTC. This codes for CASTLSAGLSSYEQYF.

The chain joins TRBV9 to TRBJ2-2, with D possibly matching TRBD2 (5 bases). Trimming pared 0 bases from V and 5 bases from J, leaving 17 bases between. The CDR3 spans 17 residues. Germline loops: CDR1 SGDLS, CDR2 YYNGEE. CDR3 DNA sequence: TGTGCCAGCAGCGTAGTTCCCGGAGCCGGGAAAACCGGGGAGCTGTTTTTT. It translates to CASSVVPGAGKTGELFF.

The genes are TRBV7-2 and TRBJ2-7; 10 positions match TRBD2. The CDR3 loop spans 16 amino acids. Trimming cost V 3 bases and J 3 bases; bases outside gene matches: 8. Germline V lookup: CDR1 SGHTA, CDR2 FQGNSA. CDR3 nucleotide sequence: TGTGCCAGCAGCTTTAGGCGGGGACTAGCGAGCTACGAGCAGTACTTC. Protein sequence: CASSFRRGLASYEQYF.

The chain carries TRBV7-3 and TRBJ2-2; D is uncertain. The CDR3 has 15 amino acids. V lost 1 base and J lost 5, with 11 bases in between. Germline V gene data show CDR1 as SGHTA and CDR2 as FQGTGA. The CDR3 sequence is CASSLNYRQTGELFF. The CDR3 bases are TGTGCCAGCAGCTTAAACTATAGACAAACCGGGGAGCTGTTTTTT.

This chain uses TRBV29-1 with TRBJ2-2; the D call may be TRBD1 or TRBD2 (5 bases each). In germline, CDR1 is SQVTM, CDR2 ANQGSEA. This CDR3 region has 13 residues. Deletions cut 8 bases from V and 5 bases from J, with 15 bases between. This chain's CDR3 is CSTGDRGTGELFF. Written as DNA, the CDR3 is TGCAGCACCGGGGATAGGGGTACCGGGGAGCTGTTTTTT.

This chain connects TRBV15 to TRBJ2-7; D is unresolved. CDR3 length: 15 amino acids. V was clipped by 0 bases and J by 2 bases, with 11 bases between them. Germline lookup yields CDR1 LNHNV and CDR2 YYDKDF (reference sequence). Here the CDR3 reads CATSRDLGSPYEQYF. The CDR3 DNA is TGTGCCACCAGCAGAGATCTGGGGTCCCCCTACGAGCAGTACTTC.

The chain has TRBV7-2 and TRBJ2-7; 8 positions agree with TRBD1. The CDR3 covers 15 residues. Germline V gene data show CDR1 as SGHTA and CDR2 as FQGNSA. V lost 5 bases, J lost 0 bases, and 6 bases stayed unmatched. The CDR3 nucleotides read TGTGCCAGCAGCGGGGGACAGGCTTTCTCCTACGAGCAGTACTTC. Amino acids: CASSGGQAFSYEQYF.

This clone was recorded once. Distinct nucleotide sequences in the sample also encode this CDR3. The rearrangement links TRBV7-9 to TRBJ2-3, with 11 bases fitting TRBD2. The germline V gene encodes CDR1 SEHNR and CDR2 FQNEAQ (reference sequence). V lost 5 bases to trimming and J lost 2 bases; unmatched junction nucleotides: 6. The CDR3 runs to 16 residues. Here the CDR3 DNA reads TGTGCCAGCAGCACGGGACTAGCGGCCTCCACAGATACGCAGTATTTT. Protein product: CASSTGLAASTDTQYF. Combining the CDR3 with reference TRBV7-9 and TRBJ2-3 gives the whole variable domain DTGVSQNPRHKITKRGQNVTFRCDPISEHNRLYWYRQTLGQGPEFLTYFQNEAQLEKSRLLSDRFSAERPKGSFSTLEIQRTEQGDSAMYLCASSTGLAASTDTQYFGPGTRLTVL.

The chain carries TRBV6-5 and TRBJ2-1; maybe TRBD1 (6 bases). V lost 0 bases and J lost 3, with 9 bases in between. There are 15 residues in the CDR3. In germline, CDR1 is MNHEY, CDR2 SVGAGI. The CDR3 region is CASSYSRTDYNEQFF. The CDR3 DNA is TGTGCCAGCAGTTACTCTCGGACAGACTACAATGAGCAGTTCTTC.

This clone was observed once. The rearrangement uses TRBV6-1 and TRBJ2-4; maybe TRBD2 (6 bases). The V gene lost 7 bases and the J gene lost 1 base, with 11 bases spanning the gap. The CDR3 length is 14 residues. The germline CDR1 and CDR2 sequences are MNHNS and SASEGT. For the CDR3, the DNA is TGTGCCAGCATGGAGGGTCTCGCCAAAAACATTCAGTACTTC. As protein: CASMEGLAKNIQYF.

A remark on this clone: Within the sample, other DNA sequences also encode this same CDR3. This chain uses TRBV6-5 with TRBJ2-1, with D tentatively TRBD1 (5 bases). Trimming cost V 3 bases and J 0 bases, with 9 bases left between them. Germline V gives CDR1 MNHEY, CDR2 SVGAGI. The CDR3 contains 15 residues. The CDR3 sequence: CASSYQGSSYNEQFF. In nucleotides, the CDR3 is TGTGCCAGCAGTTATCAGGGCAGCTCCTACAATGAGCAGTTCTTC.